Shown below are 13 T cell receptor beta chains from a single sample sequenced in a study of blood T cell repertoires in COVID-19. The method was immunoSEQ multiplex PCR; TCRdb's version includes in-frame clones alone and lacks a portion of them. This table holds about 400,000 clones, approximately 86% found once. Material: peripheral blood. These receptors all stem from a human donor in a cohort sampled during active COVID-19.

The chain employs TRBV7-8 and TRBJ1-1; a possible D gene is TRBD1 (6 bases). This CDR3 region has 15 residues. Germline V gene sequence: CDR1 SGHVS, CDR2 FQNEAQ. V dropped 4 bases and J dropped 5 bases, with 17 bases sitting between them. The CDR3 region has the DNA TGTGCCAGCAGCTCAGTACAGGGAGCAAGAACTGAAGCTTTCTTT. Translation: CASSSVQGARTEAFF.

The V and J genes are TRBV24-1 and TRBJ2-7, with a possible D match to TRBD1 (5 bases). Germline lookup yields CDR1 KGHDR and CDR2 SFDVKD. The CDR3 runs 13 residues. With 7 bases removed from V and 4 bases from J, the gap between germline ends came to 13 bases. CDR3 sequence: CATRTAPGYEQYF. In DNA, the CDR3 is TGTGCCACCAGGACAGCCCCAGGGTACGAGCAGTACTTC.

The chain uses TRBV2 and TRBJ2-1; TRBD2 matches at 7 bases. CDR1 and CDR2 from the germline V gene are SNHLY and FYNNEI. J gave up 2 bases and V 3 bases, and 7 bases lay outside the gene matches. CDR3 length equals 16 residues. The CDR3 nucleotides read TGTGCCAGCAGTGATAGGTGGACTAGACCCTACAATGAGCAGTTCTTC. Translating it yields CASSDRWTRPYNEQFF.

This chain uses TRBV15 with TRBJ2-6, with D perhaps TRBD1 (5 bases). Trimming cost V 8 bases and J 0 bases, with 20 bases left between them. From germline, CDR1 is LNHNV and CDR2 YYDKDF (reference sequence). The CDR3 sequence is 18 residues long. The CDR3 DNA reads TGTGCCACCTTAGGGTGGGGCAGAAGAATCTCTGGGGCCAACGTCCTGACTTTC. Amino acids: CATLGWGRRISGANVLTF.

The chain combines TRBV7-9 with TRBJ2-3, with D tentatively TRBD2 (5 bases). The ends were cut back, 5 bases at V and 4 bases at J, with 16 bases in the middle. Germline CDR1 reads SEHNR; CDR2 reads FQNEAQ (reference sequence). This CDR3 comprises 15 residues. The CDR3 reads CASSHLGSAPDTQYF. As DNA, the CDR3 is TGTGCCAGCAGCCACCTTGGGAGCGCCCCAGATACGCAGTATTTT.

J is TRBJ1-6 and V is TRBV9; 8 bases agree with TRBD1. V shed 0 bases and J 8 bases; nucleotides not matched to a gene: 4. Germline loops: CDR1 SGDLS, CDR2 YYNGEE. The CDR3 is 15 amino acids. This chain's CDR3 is CASSVASTGDSPLHF. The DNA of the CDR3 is TGTGCCAGCAGCGTAGCTTCGACAGGGGATTCACCCCTCCACTTT.

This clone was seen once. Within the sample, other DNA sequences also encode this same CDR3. The CDR3: CAWSAGGRETQYF. The CDR3 region has the DNA TGTGCCTGGAGTGCGGGGGGTAGGGAGACCCAGTACTTC. V is TRBV30 and J is TRBJ2-5; 7 nucleotides align to TRBD2. The V gene end was trimmed by 1 base and the J gene end by 5 bases; junction bases not matched to a gene: 4. This CDR3 has 13 amino acids. Per the germline V gene, CDR1 is GTSNPN and CDR2 is SVGIG (reference sequence).

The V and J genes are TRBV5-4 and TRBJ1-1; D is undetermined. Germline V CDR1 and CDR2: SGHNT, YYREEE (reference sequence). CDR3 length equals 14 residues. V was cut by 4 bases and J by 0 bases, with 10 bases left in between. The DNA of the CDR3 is TGTGCCAGCAGCATCTCCAGGCTGAACACTGAAGCTTTCTTT. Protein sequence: CASSISRLNTEAFF.

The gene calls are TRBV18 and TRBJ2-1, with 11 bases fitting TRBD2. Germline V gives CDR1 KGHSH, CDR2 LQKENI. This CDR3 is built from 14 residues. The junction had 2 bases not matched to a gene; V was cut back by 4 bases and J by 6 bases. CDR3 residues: CASSLAGGANEQFF. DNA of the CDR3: TGTGCCAGCTCACTAGCGGGAGGGGCCAATGAGCAGTTCTTC.

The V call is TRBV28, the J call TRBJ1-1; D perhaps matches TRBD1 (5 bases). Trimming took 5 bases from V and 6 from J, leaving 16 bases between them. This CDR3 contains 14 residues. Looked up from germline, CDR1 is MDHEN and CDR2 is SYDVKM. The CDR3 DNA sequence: TGTGCCAGCAGTACTTATGGAGGGGTGCCTGAAGCTTTCTTT. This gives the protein CASSTYGGVPEAFF. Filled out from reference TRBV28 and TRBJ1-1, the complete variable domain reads DVKVTQSSRYLVKRTGEKVFLECVQDMDHENMFWYRQDPGLGLRLIYFSYDVKMKEKGDIPEGYSVSREKKERFSLILESASTNQTSMYLCASSTYGGVPEAFFGQGTRLTVV.

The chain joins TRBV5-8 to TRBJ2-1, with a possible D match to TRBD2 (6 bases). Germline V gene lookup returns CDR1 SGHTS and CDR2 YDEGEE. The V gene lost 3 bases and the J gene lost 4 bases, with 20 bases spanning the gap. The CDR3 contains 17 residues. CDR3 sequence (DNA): TGTGCCAGCAGCTGGGAGTCAGGGAGGCCCTCATACAATGAGCAGTTCTTC. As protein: CASSWESGRPSYNEQFF.

CDR3 nucleotide sequence: TGTGCCAGCAGTCGGACAGGGCGAAACTATGGCTACACCTTC. It codes for CASSRTGRNYGYTF. This rearrangement joins TRBV6-5 to TRBJ1-2; 8 nucleotides match TRBD1. Trimming removed 5 bases from V and 2 bases from J; junction bases left unmatched: 4. This CDR3 region has 14 residues. The germline gives CDR1 MNHEY, CDR2 SVGAGI.

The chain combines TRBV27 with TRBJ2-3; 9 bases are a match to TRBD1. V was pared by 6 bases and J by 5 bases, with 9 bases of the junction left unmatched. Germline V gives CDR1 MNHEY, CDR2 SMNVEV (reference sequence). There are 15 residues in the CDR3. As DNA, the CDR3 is TGTGCCAGCAGCACAGGGGGCTTGGGAGGAGATACGCAGTATTTT. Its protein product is CASSTGGLGGDTQYF.